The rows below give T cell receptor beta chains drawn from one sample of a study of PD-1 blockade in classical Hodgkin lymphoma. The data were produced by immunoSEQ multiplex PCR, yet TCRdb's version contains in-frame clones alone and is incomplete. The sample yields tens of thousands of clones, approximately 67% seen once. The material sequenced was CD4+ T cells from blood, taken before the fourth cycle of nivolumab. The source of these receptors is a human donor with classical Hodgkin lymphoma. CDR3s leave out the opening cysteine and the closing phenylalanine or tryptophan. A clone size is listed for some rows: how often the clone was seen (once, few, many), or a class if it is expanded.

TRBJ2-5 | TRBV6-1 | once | ASRITSGAQETQY
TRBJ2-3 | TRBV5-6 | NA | ASSRVESDTQY
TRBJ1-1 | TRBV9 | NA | ASSEPAGSDLEAF
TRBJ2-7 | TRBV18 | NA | ASSPWQGVNEQY
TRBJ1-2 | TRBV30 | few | ASQGLYGYT
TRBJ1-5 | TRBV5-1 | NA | ASSGNRGSGNQPQH
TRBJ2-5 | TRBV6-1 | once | ASTSRGKETQY
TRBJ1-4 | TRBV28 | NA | ASNQQGIGEKLF
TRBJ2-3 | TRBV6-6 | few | ASSLNSGGHTDTQY
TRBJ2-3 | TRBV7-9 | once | ASSPGQFGTTRADTQY
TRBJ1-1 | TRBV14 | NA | ASSQAIEAF
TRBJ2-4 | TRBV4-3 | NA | ASSQTRGRGGVAKNIQY
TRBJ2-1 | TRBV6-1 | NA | ASSEGLAGHEQF
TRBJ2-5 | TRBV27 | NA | ASSLKLRVGETQY
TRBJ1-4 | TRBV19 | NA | ASSPPPLGQGPEKLF
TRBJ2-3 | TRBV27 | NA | ASSLWTGTGFTDTQY
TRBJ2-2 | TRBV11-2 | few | ASSYLAGGFGGELF
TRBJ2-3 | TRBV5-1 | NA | ASSPGTPTDTQY
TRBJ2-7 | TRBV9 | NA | ASSPGGQGANEQY
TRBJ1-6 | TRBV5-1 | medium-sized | ASSLRTGIDSPLH
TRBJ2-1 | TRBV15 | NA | ATSGLRGGYYNEQF
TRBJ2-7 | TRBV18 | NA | ASSPRLRGSYEQY
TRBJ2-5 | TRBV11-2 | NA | ASSLERTAQTQY
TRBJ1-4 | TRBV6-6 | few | ASSYRGEREKLF
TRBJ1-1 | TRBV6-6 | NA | ASSYGGMNTEAF
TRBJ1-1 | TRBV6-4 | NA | ASRGQGAGGTEAF